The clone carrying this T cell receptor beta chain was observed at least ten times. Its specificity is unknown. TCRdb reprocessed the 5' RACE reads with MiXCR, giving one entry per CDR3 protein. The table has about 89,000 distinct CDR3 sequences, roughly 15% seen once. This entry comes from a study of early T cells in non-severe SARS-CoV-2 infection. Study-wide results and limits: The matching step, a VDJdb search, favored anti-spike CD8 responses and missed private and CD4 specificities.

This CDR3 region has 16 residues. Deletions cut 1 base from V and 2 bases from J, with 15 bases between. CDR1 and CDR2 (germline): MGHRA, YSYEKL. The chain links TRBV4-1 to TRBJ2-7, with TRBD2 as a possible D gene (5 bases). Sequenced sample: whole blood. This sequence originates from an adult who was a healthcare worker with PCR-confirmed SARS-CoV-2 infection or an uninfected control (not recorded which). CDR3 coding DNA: TGCGCCAGCAGCCAAGGGGCCCTACGGGATCCCTACGAGCAGTACGTC. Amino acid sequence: CASSQGALRDPYEQYV.